The rows below give T cell receptor beta chains drawn from one sample of a study of glioma-infiltrating T cells. TCRdb reprocessed the multiplex PCR reads with MiXCR, giving one entry per CDR3 protein. The sample has 300,000 to 450,000 distinct CDR3 sequences; approximately 42% are singletons. The sequencing sample was made of glioma tissue, nonneoplastic brain tissue, or PBMCs (not recorded which). These receptors were obtained from a human donor with low-grade glioma or glioblastoma, undergoing nonglioma brain surgery, or in good health (not recorded which). CDR3s include the opening cysteine and the closing phenylalanine or tryptophan. Each record gives: CDR3 DNA, CDR3 protein, J gene, D gene, clone size, V gene. The D gene is left open where the match is weak. Not every row has a clone size; where given, it reads once, few, many or a size class.

cdr3_nt: TGTGCCAGCAGCCAATATATAGCGCTGGGGATCCAATCCTACAATGAGCAGTTCTTC; cdr3_aa: CASSQYIALGIQSYNEQFF; j_call: TRBJ2-1; d_call: .; clone_size: .; v_call: TRBV4-2
cdr3_nt: TGTGCCAGCAGTTTGGGGCTAGAGGGAGTGCACTACAATGAGCAGTTCTTC; cdr3_aa: CASSLGLEGVHYNEQFF; j_call: TRBJ2-1; d_call: .; clone_size: .; v_call: TRBV4-2
cdr3_nt: TGCAGTGATAGAGGTCCAGAGAGCTCATACGAGCAGTACTTC; cdr3_aa: CSDRGPESSYEQYF; j_call: TRBJ2-7; d_call: .; clone_size: .; v_call: TRBV20-1
cdr3_nt: TGTCCCAGCAGCCAAGAGGTTATTGGAGAGCAGTTCTTC; cdr3_aa: CPSSQEVIGEQFF; j_call: TRBJ2-1; d_call: .; clone_size: .; v_call: TRBV4-2
cdr3_nt: TGTGCCAGCAGTTTATCCGGAGCAGGGATCTATGGCTACACCTTC; cdr3_aa: CASSLSGAGIYGYTF; j_call: TRBJ1-2; d_call: .; clone_size: many; v_call: TRBV28
cdr3_nt: TGCGCCAGCAGCTTGTCCGACAACACAGATACGCAGTATTTT; cdr3_aa: CASSLSDNTDTQYF; j_call: TRBJ2-3; d_call: .; clone_size: .; v_call: TRBV5-1
cdr3_nt: TGCGCCAGCAGACCGGGACATAGGAACACTGAAGCTTTCTTT; cdr3_aa: CASRPGHRNTEAFF; j_call: TRBJ1-1; d_call: .; clone_size: .; v_call: TRBV4-1
cdr3_nt: TGTGCCAGCAGTCTCGGACTAGCGGGAGGGCGTCAGGATGAGCAGTTCTTC; cdr3_aa: CASSLGLAGGRQDEQFF; j_call: TRBJ2-1; d_call: TRBD2; clone_size: many; v_call: TRBV28
cdr3_nt: TGCGCCAGCAGCTCCGGGACAGACACTGAAGCTTTCTTT; cdr3_aa: CASSSGTDTEAFF; j_call: TRBJ1-1; d_call: TRBD1; clone_size: few; v_call: TRBV5-1
cdr3_nt: TGCGCCAGCAGCCAAGATATTGCGGGGGAGACCCAGTACTTC; cdr3_aa: CASSQDIAGETQYF; j_call: TRBJ2-5; d_call: .; clone_size: few; v_call: TRBV4-3
cdr3_nt: TGTGCCAGCAGTGTGAAAGCAACTAACTATGGCTACACCTTC; cdr3_aa: CASSVKATNYGYTF; j_call: TRBJ1-2; d_call: .; clone_size: many; v_call: TRBV25-1
cdr3_nt: TGCAGTGCCCGGGACAGGCGTAGCTATGGCTACACCTTC; cdr3_aa: CSARDRRSYGYTF; j_call: TRBJ1-2; d_call: TRBD1; clone_size: many; v_call: TRBV20-1
cdr3_nt: TGCAGTGGTCTGAGCTCCTACGAGCAGTACTTC; cdr3_aa: CSGLSSYEQYF; j_call: TRBJ2-7; d_call: .; clone_size: few; v_call: TRBV20-1
cdr3_nt: TGTGCCAGCAGTTTAGTGGGACCCTCCTACGAGCAGTACTTC; cdr3_aa: CASSLVGPSYEQYF; j_call: TRBJ2-7; d_call: .; clone_size: many; v_call: TRBV27
cdr3_nt: TGTGCCAGTAGTATCGTCGGGACCGCGGCAGATACGCAGTATTTT; cdr3_aa: CASSIVGTAADTQYF; j_call: TRBJ2-3; d_call: .; clone_size: few; v_call: TRBV19
cdr3_nt: TGTGCCAGCTCACCAAGCCAGATCGATGGCTACACCTTC; cdr3_aa: CASSPSQIDGYTF; j_call: TRBJ1-2; d_call: .; clone_size: once; v_call: TRBV18
cdr3_nt: TGTGCCAGCAGCCGACAGGGGGTTAACGAGCAGTACTTC; cdr3_aa: CASSRQGVNEQYF; j_call: TRBJ2-7; d_call: TRBD1; clone_size: .; v_call: TRBV14
cdr3_nt: TGTGCCAGCAGACTAGAGGAACACACTGAAGCTTTCTTT; cdr3_aa: CASRLEEHTEAFF; j_call: TRBJ1-1; d_call: .; clone_size: few; v_call: TRBV2
cdr3_nt: TGTCCCAGCAGCTGGGGGAGCCGGGGCACTGAAGCTTTCTTT; cdr3_aa: CPSSWGSRGTEAFF; j_call: TRBJ1-1; d_call: .; clone_size: .; v_call: TRBV7-9
cdr3_nt: TGTGCCAGCAGCCCGGGGCCTCAAGAGACCCAGTACTTC; cdr3_aa: CASSPGPQETQYF; j_call: TRBJ2-5; d_call: .; clone_size: many; v_call: TRBV18
cdr3_nt: TGTGCCAGCAGCTTACGGAGGGATACGCAGTATTTT; cdr3_aa: CASSLRRDTQYF; j_call: TRBJ2-3; d_call: .; clone_size: .; v_call: TRBV5-4
cdr3_nt: TGTGCCAGCACCCCCCAAGCGGCTAATCAGCCCCAGCATTTT; cdr3_aa: CASTPQAANQPQHF; j_call: TRBJ1-5; d_call: .; clone_size: many; v_call: TRBV6-1
cdr3_nt: TGCGCCAGCATGGGACTACCCTCCTACGAGCAGTACTTC; cdr3_aa: CASMGLPSYEQYF; j_call: TRBJ2-7; d_call: TRBD2; clone_size: few; v_call: TRBV5-1
cdr3_nt: TGCAGTACCATTCGGGGGCGCGACTATGGCTACACCTTC; cdr3_aa: CSTIRGRDYGYTF; j_call: TRBJ1-2; d_call: .; clone_size: many; v_call: TRBV20-1
cdr3_nt: TGTGCCAGCCGGGGTTCAAGCCCTGGAAACACCATATATTTT; cdr3_aa: CASRGSSPGNTIYF; j_call: TRBJ1-3; d_call: .; clone_size: .; v_call: TRBV6-2/TRBV6-3
cdr3_nt: TGTGCCAGCCATTATGACAGATACACTGAAGCTTTCTTT; cdr3_aa: CASHYDRYTEAFF; j_call: TRBJ1-1; d_call: .; clone_size: many; v_call: TRBV6-2/TRBV6-3
cdr3_nt: TGTGCCAGCAGTTTATCGTCCTTCGGCTCCTACAATGAGGAGTTCTTC; cdr3_aa: CASSLSSFGSYNEEFF; j_call: TRBJ2-1; d_call: .; clone_size: .; v_call: TRBV27
cdr3_nt: TGTGCCAGCAGCGTAGGAAGTCTCGGGGGAGGGGAGACCCAGTATTTT; cdr3_aa: CASSVGSLGGGETQYF; j_call: TRBJ2-3; d_call: TRBD2; clone_size: .; v_call: TRBV9
cdr3_nt: TGTGCCAGCAGCCCTAGCCGGCCCAGTTCAGAGACCCAGTACTTC; cdr3_aa: CASSPSRPSSETQYF; j_call: TRBJ2-5; d_call: .; clone_size: few; v_call: TRBV12-3/TRBV12-4
cdr3_nt: TGCAGTGATAGTCCGCTAACTACGAACACCGGGGAGCTGTTTTTT; cdr3_aa: CSDSPLTTNTGELFF; j_call: TRBJ2-2; d_call: .; clone_size: .; v_call: TRBV20-1
cdr3_nt: TGTGCCAGCAGTGCCCCGGGACAGGGGAATTCACCCCTCCACTTT; cdr3_aa: CASSAPGQGNSPLHF; j_call: TRBJ1-6; d_call: TRBD1; clone_size: few; v_call: TRBV28
cdr3_nt: TGTGCCAGCAGTGAGGGACCCGGGAACACTGAAGCTTTCTTT; cdr3_aa: CASSEGPGNTEAFF; j_call: TRBJ1-1; d_call: .; clone_size: few; v_call: TRBV28
cdr3_nt: TGCGCCAGCAGCCGACCGGGACAGGGGTTCCATGAGCAGTTCTTC; cdr3_aa: CASSRPGQGFHEQFF; j_call: TRBJ2-1; d_call: TRBD1; clone_size: few; v_call: TRBV4-1
cdr3_nt: TGCAGAGCTCTCAGGGGCCTTAACACTAAAGCTTTCTTT; cdr3_aa: CRALRGLNTKAFF; j_call: TRBJ1-1; d_call: .; clone_size: .; v_call: TRBV20-1
cdr3_nt: TGTGCCAGCACTCCCTTCGGGACTAGCCCCGGGGAGCTGTTTTTT; cdr3_aa: CASTPFGTSPGELFF; j_call: TRBJ2-2; d_call: TRBD2; clone_size: few; v_call: TRBV28
cdr3_nt: TGTGCCAGCAGCCGAGGACAGGGGACAGATACGCAGTATTTT; cdr3_aa: CASSRGQGTDTQYF; j_call: TRBJ2-3; d_call: TRBD1; clone_size: .; v_call: TRBV7-9
cdr3_nt: TGTGCCAGCAGTCCGGACGTGAACACTGAAGCTTTCTTT; cdr3_aa: CASSPDVNTEAFF; j_call: TRBJ1-1; d_call: .; clone_size: .; v_call: TRBV2
cdr3_nt: TGTGCCAGCAGTTACCCCGGACTAGCGGAAACCCTAAGGGGCACAGATACGCAGTATTTT; cdr3_aa: CASSYPGLAETLRGTDTQYF; j_call: TRBJ2-3; d_call: TRBD2; clone_size: few; v_call: TRBV6-6
cdr3_nt: TGTGCCAGCAGCCAATCAGCTCCGTGGGAGACAGATACGCAGTATTTT; cdr3_aa: CASSQSAPWETDTQYF; j_call: TRBJ2-3; d_call: .; clone_size: .; v_call: TRBV7-8
cdr3_nt: TGTGCCAGCAGCCAGGCAACAGGGGGGATCACTGAAGCTTTCTTT; cdr3_aa: CASSQATGGITEAFF; j_call: TRBJ1-1; d_call: TRBD1; clone_size: few; v_call: TRBV14
cdr3_nt: TGTGCCAGCAGTTACGCTGGGAATGAGCAGTTCTTC; cdr3_aa: CASSYAGNEQFF; j_call: TRBJ2-1; d_call: .; clone_size: many; v_call: TRBV6-2/TRBV6-3
cdr3_nt: TGTGCCAGCAGCTTAGCGGTGGGACAGGGGTCTCACATCTCTGGAAACACCATATATTTT; cdr3_aa: CASSLAVGQGSHISGNTIYF; j_call: TRBJ1-3; d_call: TRBD1; clone_size: .; v_call: TRBV7-9
cdr3_nt: TGTGCCTGCAGCTTAAGGCAGGGGACAGATACGCAGTATTTT; cdr3_aa: CACSLRQGTDTQYF; j_call: TRBJ2-3; d_call: .; clone_size: .; v_call: TRBV7-9
cdr3_nt: TGTGCCAGCAGCTTAATGGCACTAGCAAACACCGGGGAGCTGTTTTTT; cdr3_aa: CASSLMALANTGELFF; j_call: TRBJ2-2; d_call: .; clone_size: .; v_call: TRBV7-3
cdr3_nt: TGCGCCAGCAGCCCCCAGGCGACAGTCACAGATACGCAGTATTTT; cdr3_aa: CASSPQATVTDTQYF; j_call: TRBJ2-3; d_call: .; clone_size: many; v_call: TRBV4-3
cdr3_nt: TGTGCCAGCAGCTTGGGACAGGGGTTCACTGAAGCTTTCTTT; cdr3_aa: CASSLGQGFTEAFF; j_call: TRBJ1-1; d_call: TRBD1; clone_size: many; v_call: TRBV6-1
cdr3_nt: TGTGCCACCAGTGATCCTTTCAATGAGCAGTACTTC; cdr3_aa: CATSDPFNEQYF; j_call: TRBJ2-7; d_call: .; clone_size: once; v_call: TRBV24-1
cdr3_nt: TGTGCCAGCAGCATATGGGGATACGAGCAGTACTTC; cdr3_aa: CASSIWGYEQYF; j_call: TRBJ2-7; d_call: .; clone_size: .; v_call: TRBV13
cdr3_nt: TGTGCCAGCAGTCGACTGAGCTCCTATAATTCACCCCTCCACTTT; cdr3_aa: CASSRLSSYNSPLHF; j_call: TRBJ1-6; d_call: .; clone_size: many; v_call: TRBV6-2/TRBV6-3
cdr3_nt: TGTGCCAGCAGAGTAGGTGACACTGAAGCTTTCTTT; cdr3_aa: CASRVGDTEAFF; j_call: TRBJ1-1; d_call: .; clone_size: many; v_call: TRBV6-1
cdr3_nt: TGTGCCAGCAGCCTGGCAGGGGATGGCACTGAAGCTTTCTTT; cdr3_aa: CASSLAGDGTEAFF; j_call: TRBJ1-1; d_call: .; clone_size: few; v_call: TRBV9
cdr3_nt: TGTGCCAGCAGTGGACGGCTGAACACAGATACGCAGTATTTT; cdr3_aa: CASSGRLNTDTQYF; j_call: TRBJ2-3; d_call: .; clone_size: .; v_call: TRBV2
cdr3_nt: TGTGCCAGCAGTTTCCCCCCCCAGGGGATCACCGGGGAGCTGTTTTTT; cdr3_aa: CASSFPPQGITGELFF; j_call: TRBJ2-2; d_call: .; clone_size: .; v_call: TRBV27
cdr3_nt: TGTGCCAGCAGCGGACGACTAGACCCCACAGATACGCAGTATTTT; cdr3_aa: CASSGRLDPTDTQYF; j_call: TRBJ2-3; d_call: .; clone_size: .; v_call: TRBV7-9